This entry lists 18 T cell receptor beta chains sequenced from one sample in a study of cytomegalovirus exposure and HLA in healthy donors. The PCR made use of 60 Vbeta and 13 Jbeta primers. TCRdb's table, derived via immunoSEQ multiplex PCR, lists solely in-frame clones and lacks some. The data hold 70,000 to 95,000 clones, with over 75% observed a single time. Sequences were obtained from PBMCs. The receptors shown here come from a man aged 18 to 29 in good health and CMV-seronegative.

Only a few counts were recorded for this clone. The chain links TRBV5-6 to TRBJ2-1; the D is unclear. Germline loops: CDR1 SGHDT, CDR2 YYEEEE. The V end was cut by 2 bases, the J end by 6 bases, with 6 bases between. The CDR3 runs to 12 residues. CDR3 DNA sequence: TGTGCCAGCAGCTTCAGTGTCAATGAGCAGTTCTTC. Translating it yields CASSFSVNEQFF. Using reference TRBV5-6 and TRBJ2-1 for the parts outside the CDR3, the full variable domain is DAGVTQSPTHLIKTRGQQVTLRCSPKSGHDTVSWYQQALGQGPQFIFQYYEEEERQRGNFPDRFSGHQFPNYSSELNVNALLLGDSALYLCASSFSVNEQFFGPGTRLTVL.

V usage is TRBV7-8 and J usage is TRBJ1-1; no reliable D call. The CDR3 runs 15 residues. With 2 bases removed from V and 4 bases from J, the gap between germline ends came to 14 bases. Germline CDR1 is SGHVS and CDR2 is FQNEAQ. CDR3 sequence (DNA): TGTGCCAGCAGCTTAATCGGGAATCGGACCACTGAAGCTTTCTTT. Amino acids: CASSLIGNRTTEAFF.

The chain joins TRBV30 to TRBJ1-2; D perhaps matches TRBD1 (5 bases). Germline lookup yields CDR1 GTSNPN and CDR2 SVGIG (reference sequence). The CDR3 is 13 residues long. V shed 1 base and J shed 5 bases, with 11 bases lying between them. In DNA form, the CDR3 reads TGTGCCTGGAGTGGCGGCCAGGGTTATGGCTACACCTTC. As protein: CAWSGGQGYGYTF.

The chain links TRBV19 to TRBJ1-2; D gene uncertain. With 0 bases removed from V and 5 bases from J, the gap between germline ends came to 7 bases. The CDR3 contains 13 residues. The germline V gene has CDR1 LNHDA and CDR2 SQIVND (reference sequence). The CDR3 nucleotides are TGTGCCAGTAGTATAGAGGCAGATTATGGCTACACCTTC. It specifies CASSIEADYGYTF.

The chain links TRBV6-1 to TRBJ1-2, with D uncertain. The germline V and J ends were trimmed by 3 bases and 0 bases, with 11 bases remaining between them. CDR3 length equals 15 residues. From germline, CDR1 is MNHNS and CDR2 SASEGT. The chain's CDR3 is CASSEGRTPNYGYTF. The CDR3 DNA sequence: TGTGCCAGCAGTGAGGGCAGAACCCCTAACTATGGCTACACCTTC.

The chain couples TRBV2 to TRBJ2-1; 11 bases map to TRBD1. The trim removed 6 bases at V and 4 bases at J, leaving 5 bases unmatched. The CDR3 totals 15 residues. Germline lookup yields CDR1 SNHLY and CDR2 FYNNEI. The CDR3 region has the DNA TGTGCCAGCAGACCGGACAGGGGGCCGTACAATGAGCAGTTCTTC. Protein: CASRPDRGPYNEQFF.

J is TRBJ1-1 and V is TRBV7-6, with 7 nucleotides matching TRBD1. The CDR3 has 14 residues. Trimming removed 5 bases from V and 1 base from J; junction bases left unmatched: 4. Germline CDR1 is SGHVS and CDR2 is FNYEAQ. CDR3 sequence reads: CASSLTGANTEAFF. The CDR3 nucleotides read TGTGCCAGCAGCCTAACAGGGGCGAACACTGAAGCTTTCTTT.

The DNA of the CDR3 is TGTGCCAGCTCACTAGACAGGGGAAATTCACCCCTCCACTTT. Protein product: CASSLDRGNSPLHF. The rearrangement joins TRBV18 to TRBJ1-6, with 8 positions matching TRBD1. Germline loops: CDR1 KGHSH, CDR2 LQKENI. CDR3 size: 14 residues. V lost 4 bases and J lost 7; bases outside the gene matches: 3.

The V gene is TRBV5-6, the J gene TRBJ2-7; 7 nucleotides match TRBD1. V shed 2 bases, J shed 0 bases, and the junction held 8 bases outside the gene matches. The length of the CDR3 is 16 residues. Germline lookup yields CDR1 SGHDT and CDR2 YYEEEE. DNA for the CDR3: TGTGCCAGCAGCTTTTACCGGGACAGCATCTCCTACGAGCAGTACTTC. It encodes CASSFYRDSISYEQYF.

The rearrangement links TRBV30 to TRBJ2-7; 7 bases fit TRBD1. The CDR3 covers 15 residues. Per the germline V gene, CDR1 is GTSNPN and CDR2 is SVGIG (reference sequence). V trimming: 4 bases; J trimming: 1 base; junction bases outside the gene matches: 10. The CDR3 spells CAWMLSGGGSYEQYF. The CDR3 DNA reads as TGTGCCTGGATGTTATCAGGGGGTGGGTCCTACGAGCAGTACTTC.

This clone turned up a few times. The chain carries TRBV6-5 and TRBJ1-4, with D tentatively TRBD1 (6 bases). With 6 bases removed from V and 4 bases from J, the gap between germline ends came to 12 bases. Per germline, CDR1 MNHEY and CDR2 SVGAGI. This CDR3 is 14 amino acids long. CDR3 bases: TGTGCCAGCAGCCCGACAGGCGTTAATGAAAAACTGTTTTTT. Its protein product is CASSPTGVNEKLFF.

The gene calls are TRBV9 and TRBJ1-1; no clear D. The CDR3 is made up of 14 amino acids. Germline CDR1 reads SGDLS; CDR2 reads YYNGEE. Trimming removed 6 bases from V and 1 base from J, with 13 bases in between. The CDR3: CASTDPVGNTEAFF. CDR3 DNA: TGTGCCAGCACCGATCCCGTCGGGAACACTGAAGCTTTCTTT.

This clone was seen only once. The chain is built from TRBV18 and TRBJ2-1, with D unclear. This CDR3 is built from 14 residues. Germline CDR1 is KGHSH and CDR2 is LQKENI. Trimming removed 3 bases at V and 1 base at J, with 7 bases between. In DNA form, the CDR3 reads TGTGCCAGCTCACCCCCGGGTTCCTACAATGAGCAGTTCTTC. Translation: CASSPPGSYNEQFF.

This CDR3 reads CASSLSPGGPYSNQPQHF. DNA for the CDR3: TGCGCCAGCAGCTTGAGCCCAGGGGGACCCTATAGCAATCAGCCCCAGCATTTT. The chain is built from TRBV5-1 and TRBJ1-5; 7 nucleotides line up with TRBD1. The CDR3 sequence is 18 residues long. V lost 1 base to trimming and J lost 0 bases; unmatched junction nucleotides: 10. Germline values: CDR1 SGHRS, CDR2 YFSETQ.

V gene TRBV10-3 combines with J gene TRBJ1-6; 7 bases match TRBD1. Trimming removed 7 bases from V and 9 bases from J; junction bases left unmatched: 12. The CDR3 is 15 amino acids. Germline CDR1 and CDR2: ENHRY and SYGVKD. CDR3 protein: CAITSSGQPGSPLHF. CDR3 bases: TGTGCCATCACCTCGTCGGGACAGCCAGGTTCACCCCTCCACTTT.

In its sample, this clone was seen once. Its ends do not fully match the called genes, so a read error is possible. The chain carries TRBV7-9 and TRBJ1-3; D not certain. The CDR3 consists of 15 residues. The germline CDR1 and CDR2 sequences are SEHNR and FQNEAQ (reference sequence). In DNA, the CDR3 is TGTTCCAGCAGTCCATCTGAGTTCTCTGGAAACACCATATATTTT. Its protein product is CSSSPSEFSGNTIYF.

The genes are TRBV28 and TRBJ2-2; 8 bases are a match to TRBD2. The V gene's germline CDR1 is MDHEN and CDR2 SYDVKM. Germline trimming cut 6 bases from V and 5 bases from J; bases unmatched to any gene: 5. This CDR3 has 14 amino acids. The CDR3 nucleotides read TGTGCCAGCAGCCCGGGGGGGCTGACCGGGGAGCTGTTTTTT. This translates into CASSPGGLTGELFF.

V gene TRBV29-1 combines with J gene TRBJ2-1; 7 bases fit TRBD1. This CDR3 is 12 amino acids long. With V trimmed by 4 bases and J by 8 bases, 5 bases remained unmatched. Germline-derived CDR1 and CDR2 are SQVTM and ANQGSEA. The chain's CDR3 is CSVVTGHDEQFF. CDR3 bases: TGCAGCGTTGTGACAGGGCATGATGAGCAGTTCTTC.